These 30 T cell receptor beta chains share one sample of origin, sequenced in a study of breast tumors, draining lymph nodes, adjacent tissues. Samples came from axillary lymph nodes draining the breast cancer. MiXCR, applied by TCRdb to the multiplex PCR reads, yields one record per CDR3 protein. This sample has some 170,000 distinct CDR3 sequences; roughly a third occur once, and the top ten carry roughly 3.8%. Sequenced material: axillary lymph node tissue. These receptor sequences come from a female donor with breast cancer. Some clones in this sample may be carry-over from other donors' samples.

This clonotype occurred many times. The rearrangement uses TRBV6-5 and TRBJ2-1, with 11 bases aligning to TRBD2. Germline-derived CDR1 and CDR2 are MNHEY and SVGAGI. With V trimmed by 7 bases and J by 3 bases, 8 bases remained unmatched. The CDR3 runs to 16 residues. CDR3 amino acids: CASKQLAGDFYNEQFF. The CDR3 DNA sequence: TGTGCCAGCAAGCAACTAGCGGGAGACTTCTACAATGAGCAGTTCTTC.

V gene TRBV7-8 combines with J gene TRBJ2-7, with TRBD1 matching 11 bases. Germline values: CDR1 SGHVS, CDR2 FQNEAQ. Trimming cost V 4 bases and J 2 bases; bases outside gene matches: 1. The length of the CDR3 is 14 residues. CDR3 bases: TGTGCCAGCAGCTGGACAGGGGGCGCCTACGAGCAGTACTTC. Protein product: CASSWTGGAYEQYF.

The V and J genes are TRBV4-2 and TRBJ2-3; tentatively, D is TRBD2 (6 bases). The ends were cut back, 6 bases at V and 2 bases at J, with 21 bases in the middle. CDR3 length: 17 residues. CDR1 and CDR2 from the germline V gene are LGHNA and YNFKEQ. CDR3 sequence reads: CASSSPGGEALTDTQYF. In DNA, the CDR3 is TGTGCCAGCAGTTCCCCCGGGGGTGAAGCGCTCACAGATACGCAGTATTTT.

In its sample, this clonotype was seen many times. This rearrangement joins TRBV9 to TRBJ1-2, with a weak D call TRBD1 (6 bases). Trimming left V 0 bases short and J 6 bases short, with 21 bases between. The CDR3 is made up of 17 amino acids. Germline CDR1 reads SGDLS; CDR2 reads YYNGEE. CDR3 region: CASSVAKGGQGPDGYTF. The CDR3 coding sequence is TGTGCCAGCAGCGTAGCAAAGGGGGGGCAGGGCCCTGATGGCTACACCTTC.

This clonotype occurred many times. V and J are TRBV6-1 and TRBJ2-3; TRBD2 aligns across 7 bases. The CDR3 is 15 amino acids. Germline values: CDR1 MNHNS, CDR2 SASEGT. J lost 2 bases, V lost 7 bases, and 9 bases had no gene match. The CDR3 reads CASISLGGLTDTQYF. Written as DNA, the CDR3 is TGTGCCAGCATTTCCCTGGGAGGGCTCACAGATACGCAGTATTTT.

This clonotype was counted a single time. This sequence may be a read error, since a much larger clone differs from it by one base. The conserved closing phenylalanine or tryptophan is absent in this CDR3, likely reflecting a read error. This chain uses TRBV3-1 with TRBJ2-2; possible D gene TRBD2, 5 bases. The CDR3 is 14 residues long. V was shortened by 8 bases and J by 1 base, with 11 bases between the two germline ends. Germline assignment: CDR1 LGHDT and CDR2 YNNKEL (reference sequence). The CDR3 bases are TGTGCCAGCGGACTCACAGTGAACACCGGGGAGCTGTTTCTT. It translates to CASGLTVNTGELFL.

This clonotype was seen only once. The V gene is TRBV2, the J gene TRBJ2-3; 10 nucleotides align to TRBD2. CDR1 and CDR2 from the germline V gene are SNHLY and FYNNEI. CDR3 length: 18 amino acids. With V trimmed by 6 bases and J by 6 bases, 18 bases remained unmatched. CDR3 in DNA: TGTGCCAGCAGCCAGAACCGACTAGCGGGTACTTGGGGCGATACGCAGTATTTT. Protein sequence: CASSQNRLAGTWGDTQYF. Variable domain in full (rest from reference TRBV2 and TRBJ2-3): EPEVTQTPSHQVTQMGQEVILRCVPISNHLYFYWYRQILGQKVEFLVSFYNNEISEKSEIFDDQFSVERPDGSNFTLKIRSTKLEDSAMYFCASSQNRLAGTWGDTQYFGPGTRLTVL.

This clonotype showed up many times. V usage is TRBV12-3 or TRBV12-4 and J usage is TRBJ1-4, with 8 bases identical to TRBD1. The CDR3 consists of 14 residues. J was trimmed by 5 bases and V by 6 bases; bases with no gene match: 5. CDR3 DNA sequence: TGTGCCAGCAGCCGGGGACAGGTGAATGAAAAACTGTTTTTT. Its translation: CASSRGQVNEKLFF.

Ten or more counts support this clonotype. This chain links TRBV20-1 with TRBJ2-3; no firm D call. Trimming shortened V by 4 bases and J by 1 base, and 6 bases separated the two germline ends. Per germline, CDR1 DFQATT and CDR2 SNEGSKA (reference sequence). This CDR3 region has 12 residues. CDR3 nucleotide sequence: TGCAGTGCTACACAGCGCACAGATACGCAGTATTTT. Its translation: CSATQRTDTQYF.

This clonotype was observed many times. The CDR3 loop reads CASQEPGDTYEQYF. CDR3 in DNA: TGTGCCAGCCAGGAACCGGGGGATACCTACGAGCAGTACTTC. The chain couples TRBV6-2 or TRBV6-3 to TRBJ2-7, with D tentatively TRBD2 (6 bases). The CDR3 extends over 14 amino acids. Germline V gene lookup returns CDR1 MNHEY and CDR2 SVGEGT. The V end lost 8 bases, the J end lost 2 bases, and 16 bases lay between the germline ends.

In this sample, this clonotype turned up many times. The J gene is TRBJ1-5, the V gene TRBV24-1; D is unresolved. V was pared by 4 bases and J by 4 bases, with 10 bases between. Germline CDR1 and CDR2: KGHDR and SFDVKD. The CDR3 spans 14 residues. CDR3 amino acids: CATSERTGNQPQHF. DNA for the CDR3: TGTGCCACCAGTGAGAGGACCGGAAATCAGCCCCAGCATTTT.

V and J are TRBV28 and TRBJ1-6; no clear D. The CDR3 loop spans 15 amino acids. The germline V and J ends were trimmed by 6 bases and 7 bases, with 16 bases remaining between them. Germline CDR1 reads MDHEN; CDR2 reads SYDVKM. The CDR3 reads CASSPKTYGNSPLHF. CDR3 bases: TGTGCCAGCAGCCCGAAAACGTACGGGAATTCACCCCTCCACTTT.

This clonotype came up many times. The chain links TRBV11-3 to TRBJ1-4; D unclear. V was clipped by 1 base and J by 8 bases, with 8 bases between them. The germline gives CDR1 SGHNT, CDR2 YENEEA. The CDR3 loop spans 13 amino acids. The chain's CDR3 is CASSLGFGEKLFF. In nucleotides, the CDR3 is TGTGCCAGCAGCTTAGGATTCGGGGAAAAACTGTTTTTT.

Ten or more counts support this clonotype. The V call is TRBV11-3, the J call TRBJ2-7; TRBD1 is a possible D gene (5 bases). The V and J ends lost 5 bases and 3 bases respectively, with 11 bases between them. The CDR3 runs 13 residues. Germline V gene data show CDR1 as SGHNT and CDR2 as YENEEA. CDR3 in amino acids: CASSLITGYEQYF. The DNA of the CDR3 is TGTGCCAGCAGCCTAATCACAGGCTACGAGCAGTACTTC.

The chain uses TRBV7-3 and TRBJ1-6; no firm D call. This CDR3 has 16 amino acids. Trimming shortened V by 5 bases and J by 6 bases, and 17 bases separated the two germline ends. CDR1 and CDR2 (germline): SGHTA, FQGTGA. As DNA, the CDR3 is TGTGCCAGCAGCCCAGCTGGACTAGCGGGTAATTCACCCCTCCACTTT. Translating it yields CASSPAGLAGNSPLHF.

A remark on this clonotype: At one boundary the junction diverges from the germline segment, which might be a read error. The V and J genes are TRBV30 and TRBJ2-2; TRBD2 might be the D (5 bases). From germline, CDR1 is GTSNPN and CDR2 SVGIG (reference sequence). The CDR3 spans 12 residues. The CDR3 sequence is CAWGIGPRELSF. The CDR3 DNA reads TGTGCCTGGGGAATCGGACCTAGGGAGCTGTCTTTT.

This clonotype was picked up many times. V is TRBV27 and J is TRBJ2-7; 7 positions agree with TRBD2. Losses at the gene ends were 8 bases for V and 5 bases for J; bases not matched to a gene: 6. The V gene's germline CDR1 is MNHEY and CDR2 SMNVEV (reference sequence). This CDR3 has 12 amino acids. In DNA form, the CDR3 reads TGTGCCAGCCAAACCGGGGGGAACGAGCAGTACTTC. Translation: CASQTGGNEQYF.

This chain's CDR3 is CASSQRLAGQETQYF. In nucleotides, the CDR3 is TGTGCCAGCAGTCAAAGGTTAGCGGGGCAAGAGACCCAGTACTTC. The chain uses TRBV6-1 and TRBJ2-5; 8 bases agree with TRBD2. The V gene end was trimmed by 5 bases and the J gene end by 2 bases; junction bases not matched to a gene: 7. This CDR3 region has 15 residues. From germline, CDR1 is MNHNS and CDR2 SASEGT.

This clonotype was seen repeatedly, ten times or more. The genes are TRBV11-2 and TRBJ1-2; 7 bases match TRBD1. Germline CDR1 reads SGHAT; CDR2 reads FQNNGV. Unmatched junction bases numbered 10, after V lost 4 bases and J lost 8 bases. The CDR3 is made up of 14 amino acids. CDR3 in DNA: TGTGCCAGCAGCTCCCTGACAGGGACGATGGGCTACACCTTC. It encodes CASSSLTGTMGYTF.

This clonotype occurred many times. The chain couples TRBV20-1 to TRBJ1-1; D is ambiguous. From germline, CDR1 is DFQATT and CDR2 SNEGSKA (reference sequence). Trimming stripped 3 bases from V and 1 base from J, with 3 bases between. The CDR3 is 11 amino acids. The CDR3 sequence: CSARRNTEAFF. In DNA, the CDR3 is TGCAGTGCTAGGAGGAACACTGAAGCTTTCTTT.

This clonotype was counted ten times or more. The rearrangement links TRBV14 to TRBJ2-1, with D perhaps matching TRBD2 (7 bases). The germline V and J ends were trimmed by 4 bases and 6 bases, with 16 bases remaining between them. This CDR3 comprises 15 residues. Germline V gives CDR1 SGHDN, CDR2 FVKESK. In DNA form, the CDR3 reads TGTGCCAGCAGCCCCCGGGCGGGGGCCTCCAATGAGCAGTTCTTC. Its protein is CASSPRAGASNEQFF.

The chain carries TRBV27 and TRBJ1-5, with 8 bases aligning to TRBD1. CDR3 size: 15 residues. From germline, CDR1 is MNHEY and CDR2 SMNVEV (reference sequence). V lost 3 bases and J lost 4; bases outside the gene matches: 5. The CDR3 DNA sequence: TGTGCCAGCAGTTTCTCTGGACAGGGAAATCAGCCCCAGCATTTT. Amino acid sequence: CASSFSGQGNQPQHF.

Many counts were recorded for this clonotype. This chain uses TRBV7-2 with TRBJ2-7; 9 nucleotides align to TRBD1. Looked up from germline, CDR1 is SGHTA and CDR2 is FQGNSA. This CDR3 spans 14 amino acids. V was pared by 5 bases and J by 3 bases, with 5 bases of the junction left unmatched. Written as DNA, the CDR3 is TGTGCCAGCAGCCAGCCGGGACAGGGCTACGAGCAGTACTTC. It yields the protein CASSQPGQGYEQYF.

Regarding this clonotype: At one boundary the junction diverges from the germline segment, which might be a read error. CDR3 in amino acids: CSAPVGSYNSPLRF. CDR3 in DNA: TGCAGTGCCCCAGTGGGCTCCTATAATTCGCCCCTCCGCTTT. The V call is TRBV20-1, the J call TRBJ1-6; no firm D call. Germline CDR1 DFQATT, CDR2 SNEGSKA (reference sequence). The CDR3 runs 14 residues.

This clonotype was detected many times. The chain joins TRBV27 to TRBJ2-6; the D call may be TRBD1 or TRBD2 (5 bases each). This CDR3 is 17 amino acids long. Germline V gives CDR1 MNHEY, CDR2 SMNVEV (reference sequence). Trimming took off 5 bases at V and 4 bases at J, with 18 bases between the two ends. The CDR3 region has the DNA TGTGCCAGCAGTCCGGGACGAGCACGGTGGGGGGCCAACGTCCTGACTTTC. It translates to CASSPGRARWGANVLTF.

By its share, this clonotype is medium-sized (0.01 to 0.1%). One junction end does not reproduce the germline sequence, and a read error may be involved. This chain connects TRBV5-1 to TRBJ2-2; D call uncertain. This CDR3 has 13 residues. The germline V gene has CDR1 SGHRS and CDR2 YFSETQ. The chain's CDR3 is CASSLRNSGELFF. CDR3 DNA: TGCGCCAGCAGCTTGCGAAACAGCGGGGAGCTGTTTTTT.

At least ten counts were recorded for this clonotype. This chain uses TRBV11-2 with TRBJ2-7; weak D call: TRBD1 (6 bases). The CDR3 covers 13 residues. Germline-derived CDR1 and CDR2 are SGHAT and FQNNGV. V gave up 4 bases and J gave up 4 bases, with 11 bases separating them. The CDR3 DNA reads as TGTGCCAGCAGCTCGGACAGTTTATACGAGCAGTACTTC. This codes for CASSSDSLYEQYF.

At least ten counts were recorded for this clonotype. This chain connects TRBV6-1 to TRBJ1-5; D ambiguous. The CDR3 has 14 amino acids. The ends were cut back, 4 bases at V and 2 bases at J, with 9 bases in the middle. CDR1 MNHNS and CDR2 SASEGT come from the germline V gene. The CDR3 spells CASSGRGGNQPQHF. In DNA form, the CDR3 reads TGTGCCAGCAGTGGGCGCGGGGGCAATCAGCCCCAGCATTTT.

This clonotype was picked up many times. V gene TRBV5-1 combines with J gene TRBJ2-1; 12 positions match TRBD2. V shed 0 bases and J 6 bases; nucleotides not matched to a gene: 10. CDR1 and CDR2 (germline): SGHRS, YFSETQ. The CDR3 covers 18 residues. CDR3: CASSLGPSGGAGFNEQFF. The CDR3, as DNA: TGCGCCAGCAGCTTGGGCCCTAGCGGGGGGGCGGGGTTCAATGAGCAGTTCTTC. The full variable domain, rest sourced from reference TRBV5-1 and TRBJ2-1, is KAGVTQTPRYLIKTRGQQVTLSCSPISGHRSVSWYQQTPGQGLQFLFEYFSETQRNKGNFPGRFSGRQFSNSRSEMNVSTLELGDSALYLCASSLGPSGGAGFNEQFFGPGTRLTVL.

This clonotype was counted a few times. The chain has TRBV20-1 and TRBJ2-6; D unresolved. CDR1 DFQATT and CDR2 SNEGSKA come from the germline V gene (reference sequence). This CDR3 is built from 17 residues. V lost 0 bases to trimming and J lost 0 bases, with 12 bases between them. The CDR3 protein is CSARDPTAGSGANVLTF. DNA of the CDR3: TGCAGTGCTAGAGATCCCACAGCCGGCTCTGGGGCCAACGTCCTGACTTTC.